The 12 T cell receptor beta chains listed next were all sequenced from one sample in a study of blood T cell repertoires in COVID-19. Repertoires were generated with immunoSEQ multiplex PCR, while TCRdb's copy carries only in-frame clones and drops some. The sample holds 170,000 or so clones; approximately 83% are singletons and the top ten take around 9%. The sample consisted of peripheral blood. These receptors came from a man aged 50 to 59 with active or convalescent COVID-19.

The CDR3 DNA reads as TGTGCCAGCAGCCAAGATCCGGATGAGCAGTTCTTC. Encoded protein: CASSQDPDEQFF. V is TRBV3-1 (or the pseudogene TRBV3-2) and J is TRBJ2-1; D is unresolved. The CDR3 loop spans 12 amino acids. The V end was cut by 0 bases, the J end by 8 bases, with 5 bases between. Looked up from germline, CDR1 is LGHDT and CDR2 is YNNKEL (reference sequence).

This chain joins TRBV7-6 and TRBJ2-5; D perhaps matches TRBD1 (5 bases). The CDR3 contains 15 residues. The germline V and J ends were trimmed by 1 base and 5 bases, with 14 bases remaining between them. Germline V gene data show CDR1 as SGHVS and CDR2 as FNYEAQ. CDR3 sequence reads: CASSLGWTPGETQYF. As DNA, the CDR3 is TGTGCCAGCAGCTTAGGTTGGACACCTGGGGAGACCCAGTACTTC.

Note on this clone: The junction differs from germline at one of its ends, possibly a read error. CDR3 nucleotide sequence: TGTACCAGCAGTTACTCCAGAGGAAACACCATATATTTT. The encoded protein is CTSSYSRGNTIYF. The rearrangement links TRBV6-5 to TRBJ1-3; D is unclear. CDR1 is MNHEY, CDR2 SVGAGI, per germline. The length of the CDR3 is 13 residues.

The chain uses TRBV6-6 and TRBJ1-6; TRBD1 agrees at 7 bases. Germline V gene sequence: CDR1 MNHNY, CDR2 SVGAGI (reference sequence). The V and J ends lost 5 bases and 7 bases, in that order; junction bases with no gene match: 11. The CDR3 consists of 16 residues. The CDR3 here is CASSQPGQPKNSPLHF. In DNA, the CDR3 is TGTGCCAGCAGTCAACCGGGACAGCCGAAAAATTCACCCCTCCACTTT.

V gene TRBV5-1 combines with J gene TRBJ1-6, with a weak D call TRBD1 (6 bases). There are 18 residues in the CDR3. The V end was cut by 4 bases, the J end by 10 bases, with 27 bases between. The germline gives CDR1 SGHRS, CDR2 YFSETQ. CDR3 region: CASSERQRGDKIGSPLHF. The CDR3 region has the DNA TGCGCCAGCAGCGAGAGACAACGTGGGGACAAGATAGGATCACCCCTCCACTTT.

The chain recombines TRBV13 with TRBJ2-5; TRBD2 matches at 8 bases. J lost 5 bases, V lost 5 bases, and 10 bases had no gene match. There are 15 residues in the CDR3. Germline V gene data show CDR1 as PRHDT and CDR2 as FYEKMQ (reference sequence). The CDR3, as DNA: TGTGCCAGCAGCCCCAGCGGGAGTTCGGGTGAGACCCAGTACTTC. Its translation is CASSPSGSSGETQYF.

The chain employs TRBV19 and TRBJ2-5; 11 bases agree with TRBD1. The germline CDR1 and CDR2 sequences are LNHDA and SQIVND (reference sequence). There are 17 residues in the CDR3. V gave up 6 bases and J gave up 5 bases; unmatched junction bases: 14. The CDR3 here is CASRTPGTGGKGETQYF. DNA of the CDR3: TGTGCCAGTAGGACCCCTGGGACAGGGGGGAAAGGGGAGACCCAGTACTTC.

The chain combines TRBV20-1 with TRBJ1-2; D unclear. V gave up 6 bases and J gave up 4 bases, with 9 bases separating them. The CDR3 sequence is 11 residues long. CDR1 is DFQATT, CDR2 SNEGSKA, per germline (reference sequence). This CDR3 reads CSAGSSYGYTF. CDR3 in DNA: TGCAGTGCAGGGAGTTCCTATGGCTACACCTTC.

The V call is TRBV3-1 (or the pseudogene TRBV3-2), the J call TRBJ2-3; D not certain. There are 15 residues in the CDR3. Trimming shortened V by 0 bases and J by 2 bases, and 9 bases separated the two germline ends. The germline V gene has CDR1 LGHDT and CDR2 YNNKEL (reference sequence). The CDR3 coding sequence is TGTGCCAGCAGCCAAGACGGTGGTCACACAGATACGCAGTATTTT. This gives the protein CASSQDGGHTDTQYF.

This chain links TRBV30 with TRBJ2-7; D gene unclear. V was clipped by 3 bases and J by 5 bases, with 14 bases between them. Germline-derived CDR1 and CDR2 are GTSNPN and SVGIG (reference sequence). The CDR3 is made up of 13 amino acids. The CDR3 DNA reads as TGTGCCTGGAGGAATCCGGGTGGCAACGAGCAGTACTTC. It specifies CAWRNPGGNEQYF.

J is TRBJ2-7 and V is TRBV5-4, with 9 bases aligning to TRBD1. Germline lookup yields CDR1 SGHNT and CDR2 YYREEE (reference sequence). The CDR3 runs 14 residues. V trimming: 6 bases; J trimming: 3 bases; junction bases outside the gene matches: 7. The DNA of the CDR3 is TGTGCCAGCAAACCGGGACAGGGAGTCTACGAGCAGTACTTC. It is translated as CASKPGQGVYEQYF.

CDR3 nucleotide sequence: TGCGCCAGCAGCTTGGTGCCGGATCAGCCCCAGCATTTT. This translates into CASSLVPDQPQHF. The chain combines TRBV5-1 with TRBJ1-5; D is unclear. The germline V and J ends were trimmed by 0 bases and 5 bases, with 6 bases remaining between them. This CDR3 is built from 13 residues. Germline CDR1 SGHRS, CDR2 YFSETQ.